What follows are 15 T cell receptor beta chains derived from one specimen sequenced in a study of CD8 T cells in ankylosing spondylitis. These receptors are not linked to any known antigen. Findings and limits, study-wide: There was a TCR beta motif, made of several highly homologous variants, that appeared characteristic of ankylosing spondylitis blood.

TCRdb used MiXCR to reprocess the 5' RACE reads, holding one entry per CDR3 protein. Of 200,000 to 250,000 distinct CDR3 sequences listed, around 20% are singletons. Source material: blood, either unsorted or a sorted T cell fraction (not recorded which). The receptors come from a male donor with ankylosing spondylitis.

This sequence joins TRBV5-1 and TRBJ2-1, with D possibly being TRBD1 (5 bases). The germline V gene encodes CDR1 SGHRS and CDR2 YFSETQ. Deletions cut 0 bases from V and 7 bases from J, with 14 bases between. The CDR3 totals 15 residues. CDR3 DNA sequence: TGCGCCAGCAGCTTGGTCCAGGGCCTTAAGAATGAGCAGTTCTTC. Its protein product is CASSLVQGLKNEQFF.

V usage is TRBV12-3 or TRBV12-4 and J usage is TRBJ2-1; D not certain. CDR3 length: 10 residues. V dropped 9 bases and J dropped 8 bases, with 8 bases sitting between them. This CDR3 reads CASAVDEQFF. The CDR3 nucleotides are TGTGCCAGTGCAGTGGATGAGCAGTTCTTC.

The rearrangement links TRBV11-3 to TRBJ2-1; the match to TRBD2 covers 8 bases. The junction had 6 bases not matched to a gene; V was cut back by 3 bases and J by 2 bases. CDR1 and CDR2 from the germline V gene are SGHNT and YENEEA. The CDR3 sequence is 16 residues long. For the CDR3, the DNA is TGTGCCAGCAGCTTTAATAGCGGGGATACCTACAATGAGCAGTTCTTC. This codes for CASSFNSGDTYNEQFF.

This clonotype was counted between two and nine times. This chain links TRBV24-1 with TRBJ2-2; 13 bases map to TRBD2. This CDR3 is 17 amino acids long. The germline V gene has CDR1 KGHDR and CDR2 SFDVKD. Trimming cost V 2 bases and J 6 bases; bases outside gene matches: 5. The CDR3 is CATSDWRTSGSAGELFF. The DNA for the CDR3 is TGTGCCACCAGTGATTGGAGGACTAGCGGGAGCGCCGGGGAGCTGTTTTTT.

The table lists this clonotype with a few counts. This chain links TRBV7-9 with TRBJ1-1; D is possibly TRBD1 (5 bases). V lost 4 bases and J lost 5, with 17 bases in between. The CDR3 length is 15 residues. Looked up from germline, CDR1 is SEHNR and CDR2 is FQNEAQ (reference sequence). In nucleotides, the CDR3 is TGTGCCAGCAGCTCGACCATGGCAGGGTTGACTGAAGCTTTCTTT. This gives the protein CASSSTMAGLTEAFF.

This clonotype was recorded at least ten times. The rearrangement joins TRBV12-3 or TRBV12-4 to TRBJ1-1; unclear D gene. V lost 7 bases and J 6 bases, leaving 15 bases between the germline ends. The CDR3 has 13 residues. The CDR3 coding sequence is TGTGCCAGCACCCCAGATGTAGGCGCTGAAGCTTTCTTT. Its translation: CASTPDVGAEAFF.

This chain connects TRBV19 to TRBJ2-3; 13 bases match TRBD2. The V segment lost 7 bases and the J segment 3 bases; nucleotides outside the gene matches: 4. Germline CDR1 reads LNHDA; CDR2 reads SQIVND (reference sequence). This CDR3 has 15 residues. The CDR3 here is CASTGLAGETDTQYF. CDR3 nucleotide sequence: TGTGCCAGTACCGGACTAGCGGGGGAGACAGATACGCAGTATTTT.

This clonotype was picked up a small number of times. The chain employs TRBV27 and TRBJ2-7; 13 nucleotides match TRBD2. The length of the CDR3 is 16 residues. Germline values: CDR1 MNHEY, CDR2 SMNVEV (reference sequence). V shed 5 bases and J 5 bases; nucleotides not matched to a gene: 9. CDR3 bases: TGTGCCAGCAGTGGACTAGCGGGGGTAGGGCTGGACGAGCAGTACTTC. This sequence encodes CASSGLAGVGLDEQYF.

This clonotype has just a few counts. The chain carries TRBV5-6 and TRBJ2-1; the D is unclear. The CDR3 loop spans 15 amino acids. Germline-derived CDR1 and CDR2 are SGHDT and YYEEEE. Trimming took off 3 bases at V and 0 bases at J, with 10 bases between the two ends. The CDR3 nucleotides are TGTGCCAGCAGCTCCGGGCCGAGCTCCTACAATGAGCAGTTCTTC. Its protein product is CASSSGPSSYNEQFF.

The rearrangement uses TRBV20-1 and TRBJ1-5; D may be TRBD1 (5 bases). V was shortened by 4 bases and J by 9 bases, with 16 bases between the two germline ends. Per the germline V gene, CDR1 is DFQATT and CDR2 is SNEGSKA (reference sequence). This CDR3 is 13 amino acids long. The CDR3 DNA reads TGCAGTGCTACGGGGGGGGAGTCGAGGCCCCAGCATTTT. Protein product: CSATGGESRPQHF.

The chain has TRBV27 and TRBJ2-1; 12 bases align to TRBD2. Germline values: CDR1 MNHEY, CDR2 SMNVEV (reference sequence). The junction had 8 bases not matched to a gene; V was cut back by 2 bases and J by 9 bases. The CDR3 consists of 16 residues. In DNA, the CDR3 is TGTGCCAGCAGTTTACAGGGTCCACTAGCGGGAGGTGAGCAGTTCTTC. Translating it yields CASSLQGPLAGGEQFF.

This chain links TRBV27 with TRBJ2-5, with D possibly being TRBD1 (6 bases). Germline V CDR1 and CDR2: MNHEY, SMNVEV (reference sequence). The CDR3 is 15 residues long. The V gene lost 1 base and the J gene lost 3 bases, with 12 bases spanning the gap. The CDR3 nucleotides are TGTGCCAGCAGTTTATTTACAGGGTCCAAAGAGACCCAGTACTTC. This sequence encodes CASSLFTGSKETQYF.

The CDR3 DNA is TGCAGCGTTGCCGACAGCTCCTACGAGCAGTACTTC. Amino acid sequence: CSVADSSYEQYF. V and J are TRBV29-1 and TRBJ2-7; maybe TRBD1 (5 bases). The length of the CDR3 is 12 residues. Germline CDR1 reads SQVTM; CDR2 reads ANQGSEA. The V and J ends lost 4 bases and 0 bases respectively, with 7 bases between them.

The chain employs TRBV5-1 and TRBJ2-1; 10 bases align to TRBD2. Germline trimming cut 1 base from V and 6 bases from J; bases unmatched to any gene: 7. The germline gives CDR1 SGHRS, CDR2 YFSETQ. CDR3 length: 16 residues. CDR3 region: CASSLSGTSVFNEQFF. CDR3 coding DNA: TGCGCCAGCAGCTTGTCTGGGACTAGCGTCTTCAATGAGCAGTTCTTC.

This clonotype has a single count. CDR3 residues: CASSNGYYNEQFF. The CDR3 DNA sequence: TGTGCCAGCAGCAACGGCTACTACAATGAGCAGTTCTTC. The rearrangement uses TRBV7-3 and TRBJ2-1; D remains unclear. The CDR3 is made up of 13 amino acids. V lost 5 bases and J lost 3, with 8 bases in between. The germline V gene encodes CDR1 SGHTA and CDR2 FQGTGA. The full variable domain, rest sourced from reference TRBV7-3 and TRBJ2-1, is GAGVSQTPSNKVTEKGKYVELRCDPISGHTALYWYRQSLGQGPEFLIYFQGTGAADDSGLPNDRFFAVRPEGSVSTLKIQRTERGDSAVYLCASSNGYYNEQFFGPGTRLTVL.